What follows are 25 T cell receptor beta chains derived from one specimen sequenced in a study of T cell repertoires in cytomegalovirus infection. Each CDR3 protein is one row after TCRdb ran MiXCR on the reads. The data show more than 650,000 distinct CDR3 sequences, roughly 36% seen once. The sequenced sample was PBMCs. The receptors come from a human donor in good health (CMV status not recorded). Some clones in this sample may be carry-over from other donors' samples.

J is TRBJ1-2 and V is TRBV11-1; D remains unclear. Germline V gene data show CDR1 as SGHAT and CDR2 as FQDESV (reference sequence). The CDR3 runs 13 residues. The V and J ends lost 2 bases and 6 bases respectively, with 10 bases between them. This chain's CDR3 is CASSLREGDGYTF. CDR3 coding DNA: TGTGCCAGCAGCTTACGGGAAGGCGATGGCTACACCTTC.

The gene calls are TRBV6-6 and TRBJ2-3, with D perhaps TRBD2 (6 bases). The CDR3 spans 16 residues. The germline V gene encodes CDR1 MNHNY and CDR2 SVGAGI (reference sequence). V dropped 0 bases and J dropped 6 bases, with 16 bases sitting between them. The CDR3 is CASSYSLSGAGDTQYF. The CDR3 DNA sequence: TGTGCCAGCAGTTACTCGCTTAGCGGAGCGGGCGATACGCAGTATTTT.

This clonotype came up a few times. The chain is built from TRBV28 and TRBJ2-4; D not certain. This CDR3 has 14 amino acids. Germline loops: CDR1 MDHEN, CDR2 SYDVKM. Trimming cost V 5 bases and J 4 bases, with 12 bases left between them. The DNA for the CDR3 is TGTGCCAGCAGTCCCACACTGCCTAAAAACATTCAGTACTTC. Residues: CASSPTLPKNIQYF.

Regarding this clonotype: A much more abundant neighbour one base away suggests this may be a read error. No conserved phenylalanine or tryptophan is present at the end of the CDR3, so a read error is the likely explanation. The chain combines TRBV7-2 with TRBJ2-1; D is ambiguous. The CDR3 extends over 16 amino acids. Germline CDR1 reads SGHTA; CDR2 reads FQGNSA. The germline V and J ends were trimmed by 4 bases and 3 bases, with 16 bases remaining between them. The DNA for the CDR3 is TGTGCCAGCAGCTCCCGCGGAGACTCTTACTACAATGAGCAGTTCTCC. Protein sequence: CASSSRGDSYYNEQFS.

This clonotype was found a few times. This chain joins TRBV2 and TRBJ2-3; possible D gene TRBD2, 6 bases. Germline assignment: CDR1 SNHLY and CDR2 FYNNEI. V was cut by 1 base and J by 4 bases, with 12 bases left in between. This CDR3 is built from 15 residues. The CDR3 loop reads CASSEVPGEADTQYF. The CDR3 region has the DNA TGTGCCAGCAGTGAAGTCCCGGGAGAAGCAGATACGCAGTATTTT.

The table lists this clonotype with a few counts. The V call is TRBV7-6, the J call TRBJ1-1, with a possible D match to TRBD1 (5 bases). CDR1 is SGHVS and CDR2 is FNYEAQ in the germline V gene. V lost 1 base and J 3 bases, leaving 12 bases between the germline ends. This CDR3 has 15 residues. The CDR3 region has the DNA TGTGCCAGCAGCTTAGGCCAGGGTGGGGACACTGAAGCTTTCTTT. This gives the protein CASSLGQGGDTEAFF.

This clonotype was observed many times. The genes are TRBV7-2 and TRBJ1-2, with 7 bases aligning to TRBD1. Germline CDR1 reads SGHTA; CDR2 reads FQGNSA. The CDR3 has 15 residues. With 1 base clipped from V and 4 bases from J, the junction kept 6 bases outside the gene matches. CDR3: CASSLEGGAGYGYTF. In DNA, the CDR3 is TGTGCCAGCAGCTTAGAAGGGGGCGCTGGCTATGGCTACACCTTC.

The table lists this clonotype with a few counts. J is TRBJ2-1 and V is TRBV4-2; 11 bases map to TRBD2. The germline V gene has CDR1 LGHNA and CDR2 YNFKEQ. Germline trimming cut 2 bases from V and 0 bases from J; bases unmatched to any gene: 12. CDR3 length equals 20 residues. The CDR3 nucleotides read TGTGCCAGCAGCCAACCTCCGGGGACTAGCGGAAAAAGCTCCTACAATGAGCAGTTCTTC. Amino acids: CASSQPPGTSGKSSYNEQFF.

V usage is TRBV25-1 and J usage is TRBJ2-3; D is ambiguous. The V and J ends lost 0 bases and 1 base respectively, with 14 bases between them. This CDR3 comprises 17 residues. Germline V CDR1 and CDR2: MGHDK, SYGVNS. CDR3 nucleotides: TGTGCCAGCAGTGAATATGGTCCCGGCCTACGCACAGATACGCAGTATTTT. Protein sequence: CASSEYGPGLRTDTQYF.

This clonotype has more than one count but fewer than ten. The rearrangement joins TRBV28 to TRBJ1-2; weak D call: TRBD1 (5 bases). The CDR3 loop spans 17 amino acids. V lost 4 bases and J 4 bases, leaving 22 bases between the germline ends. Per the germline V gene, CDR1 is MDHEN and CDR2 is SYDVKM. This CDR3 reads CASSSIIIGGGTYGYTF. As DNA, the CDR3 is TGTGCCAGCAGTTCCATCATCATCGGCGGGGGGACCTATGGCTACACCTTC.

This clonotype was counted once. The chain combines TRBV28 with TRBJ1-2; D may be TRBD1 (6 bases). V was clipped by 5 bases and J by 7 bases, with 11 bases between them. Germline V gives CDR1 MDHEN, CDR2 SYDVKM. This CDR3 comprises 12 residues. This chain's CDR3 is CASSQGKGGYTF. CDR3 DNA: TGTGCCAGCAGTCAGGGGAAGGGTGGCTACACCTTC.

The chain employs TRBV2 and TRBJ1-3; tentative D call: TRBD1 (5 bases). The CDR3 runs 15 residues. V gave up 6 bases and J gave up 7 bases, with 19 bases separating them. Per the germline V gene, CDR1 is SNHLY and CDR2 is FYNNEI. The CDR3 DNA sequence: TGTGCCAGCAGCGCCGAGGGACTCCAGGGCAACACCATATATTTT. Translating gives CASSAEGLQGNTIYF.

The chain combines TRBV5-1 with TRBJ2-1, with a possible D match to TRBD1 (6 bases). CDR1 and CDR2 from the germline V gene are SGHRS and YFSETQ. The CDR3 is 15 amino acids. V dropped 0 bases and J dropped 7 bases, with 14 bases sitting between them. CDR3 amino acids: CASSLAGQLENEQFF. The CDR3 DNA reads TGCGCCAGCAGCTTGGCGGGACAATTGGAGAATGAGCAGTTCTTC.

The table lists this clonotype with many counts. The CDR3 bases are TGTGCCAGCAGCTTAGCCAGGGACAGGGTTGCTGAGCAGTTCTTC. Amino acid sequence: CASSLARDRVAEQFF. The chain joins TRBV7-2 to TRBJ2-1; 9 bases agree with TRBD1. J was trimmed by 9 bases and V by 0 bases; bases with no gene match: 6. This CDR3 has 15 amino acids. Germline V gene sequence: CDR1 SGHTA, CDR2 FQGNSA.

This clonotype appeared a single time. The J gene is TRBJ1-2, the V gene TRBV20-1, with 9 bases that match TRBD1. V trimming: 3 bases; J trimming: 7 bases; junction bases outside the gene matches: 15. The germline CDR1 and CDR2 sequences are DFQATT and SNEGSKA (reference sequence). This CDR3 has 16 amino acids. The chain's CDR3 is CSARDVTYRGRGGYTF. For the CDR3, the DNA is TGCAGTGCTAGGGACGTAACCTACAGGGGGCGAGGTGGCTACACCTTC.

The CDR3 is CSVWDRGQSNEQFF. The CDR3 DNA reads TGCAGTGTCTGGGACAGGGGCCAAAGCAATGAGCAGTTCTTC. J is TRBJ2-1 and V is TRBV20-1, with TRBD1 matching 10 bases. The V and J ends lost 7 bases and 6 bases, in that order; junction bases with no gene match: 9. Germline V CDR1 and CDR2: DFQATT, SNEGSKA (reference sequence). CDR3 length: 14 residues.

This chain's CDR3 is CASSFNRVDNQPQHF. The DNA of the CDR3 is TGTGCCAGTAGTTTTAACAGGGTGGATAATCAGCCCCAGCATTTT. The chain has TRBV19 and TRBJ1-5; D possibly corresponds to TRBD1 (6 bases). From germline, CDR1 is LNHDA and CDR2 SQIVND (reference sequence). The CDR3 loop spans 15 amino acids. Trimming left V 5 bases short and J 4 bases short, with 15 bases between.

A few counts support this clonotype. This rearrangement joins TRBV7-9 to TRBJ2-5; tentatively, D is TRBD2 (7 bases). V was trimmed by 5 bases and J by 2 bases, leaving 21 bases between them. Per the germline V gene, CDR1 is SEHNR and CDR2 is FQNEAQ (reference sequence). The CDR3 is 17 amino acids. The CDR3, as DNA: TGTGCCAGCAGCACCTCCTTAGGGGGGGGGTTACAAGAGACCCAGTACTTC. Its protein is CASSTSLGGGLQETQYF.

This clonotype showed up just a few times. The genes are TRBV28 and TRBJ1-2, with TRBD1 matching over 7 bases. CDR1 and CDR2 from the germline V gene are MDHEN and SYDVKM. Losses at the gene ends were 5 bases for V and 8 bases for J; bases not matched to a gene: 8. The CDR3 length is 13 residues. The CDR3 region is CASSLQGDGGYTF. In DNA, the CDR3 is TGTGCCAGCAGTCTTCAGGGGGATGGAGGCTACACCTTC.

This clonotype showed up just a few times. The rearrangement links TRBV7-6 to TRBJ2-7; perhaps TRBD1 as D (5 bases). Germline V CDR1 and CDR2: SGHVS, FNYEAQ. V lost 3 bases and J 3 bases, leaving 12 bases between the germline ends. This CDR3 is built from 14 residues. As DNA, the CDR3 is TGTGCCAGCAGCTTTGAGGTTCAGGGCTACGAGCAGTACTTC. Protein sequence: CASSFEVQGYEQYF.

This clonotype occurred a few times. V is TRBV14 and J is TRBJ2-1; 8 bases are a match to TRBD2. The CDR3 extends over 13 amino acids. With V trimmed by 4 bases and J by 12 bases, 8 bases remained unmatched. Germline V CDR1 and CDR2: SGHDN, FVKESK. The CDR3 spells CASSPTRGARQFF. CDR3 DNA: TGTGCCAGCAGCCCCACGCGGGGGGCCAGGCAGTTCTTC.

This clonotype has ten or more counts. The rearrangement uses TRBV7-8 and TRBJ2-4, with D perhaps assigned TRBD1 or TRBD2 (5 bases each). Germline CDR1 reads SGHVS; CDR2 reads FQNEAQ. V lost 5 bases and J 8 bases, leaving 25 bases between the germline ends. This CDR3 region has 17 residues. In DNA form, the CDR3 reads TGTGCCAGCAGCCGAGGGATCCTCCAGGGTGCGACGGACATTCAGTACTTC. The encoded protein is CASSRGILQGATDIQYF. The full variable domain, its missing parts supplied by reference TRBV7-8 and TRBJ2-4, is GAGVSQSPRYKVAKRGQDVALRCDPISGHVSLFWYQQALGQGPEFLTYFQNEAQLDKSGLPSDRFFAERPEGSVSTLKIQRTQQEDSAVYLCASSRGILQGATDIQYFGAGTRLSVL.

CDR3 nucleotide sequence: TGTGCCAGCAGCTTAACCGGGACACCCCCCCCCTACAATGAGCAGTTCTTC. Translating gives CASSLTGTPPPYNEQFF. The chain employs TRBV7-9 and TRBJ2-1, with D possibly matching TRBD1 (6 bases). CDR3 length: 17 residues. Trimming took 2 bases from V and 2 from J, leaving 16 bases between them. In germline, CDR1 is SEHNR, CDR2 FQNEAQ (reference sequence).

This chain links TRBV7-2 with TRBJ2-1; no clear D gene. This CDR3 region has 13 residues. Between the trimmed V and J ends, which lost 4 bases and 4 bases, there was a span of 8 bases. CDR1 and CDR2 from the germline V gene are SGHTA and FQGNSA. The CDR3 DNA follows: TGTGCCAGCAGCTCCTCCACGTACAATGAGCAGTTCTTC. Translating gives CASSSSTYNEQFF.

The rearrangement joins TRBV5-1 to TRBJ1-1, with unresolved D. The CDR3 extends over 15 amino acids. The V end was cut by 0 bases, the J end by 5 bases, with 14 bases between. Germline-derived CDR1 and CDR2 are SGHRS and YFSETQ. The CDR3 DNA follows: TGCGCCAGCAGCTTGGACGGGATACGAGGTACTGAAGCTTTCTTT. Translating it yields CASSLDGIRGTEAFF.